This paragraph reports one T cell receptor (beta chain). Its matching antigen is unknown. Amplification used 60 Vbeta primers and 13 Jbeta primers. The method was immunoSEQ multiplex PCR; TCRdb's version includes in-frame clones alone and lacks a portion of them. The sample includes tens of thousands of clones, 81% seen only once; the top ten take about 1.2%. This sample is drawn from a study of cytomegalovirus exposure and HLA in healthy donors. Study-wide points: TCR beta sequences numbering around 15,000 were associated with HLA alleles at 0.05 false discovery rate in a later analysis. Whilst most TCR sequences proved rare, a subset of public TCRs occurred across many donors. Sequencing likely produced, as an artifact, a cluster of highly shared sequence variants. Per published reports, the classifier diagnosed cytomegalovirus status with high specificity and sensitivity.

The ends were cut back, 1 base at V and 4 bases at J, with 19 bases in the middle. The CDR3 contains 17 residues. In germline, CDR1 is SNHLY, CDR2 FYNNEI. The receptor was isolated from a girl aged 2 to 10 in good health and CMV-seropositive. Specimen: PBMCs. The J gene is TRBJ1-1, the V gene TRBV2, with D possibly matching TRBD1 (5 bases). The DNA of the CDR3 is TGTGCCAGCAGTGAAGAAGATATGGGGGGAAAGGGCACTGAAGCTTTCTTT. Translated, it gives CASSEEDMGGKGTEAFF.